Listed here is a single T cell receptor beta chain. The method was immunoSEQ multiplex PCR; TCRdb's version includes in-frame clones alone and lacks a portion of them. This sample has some 120,000 clones; roughly 96% occur once, and the top ten carry over 0.35%. The sample originates from a study of T cell changes during pregnancy in multiple sclerosis. The CDR3 spans 14 residues. Germline lookup yields CDR1 GTSNPN and CDR2 SVGIG (reference sequence). V was clipped by 2 bases and J by 10 bases; unmatched bases: 7. The rearrangement uses TRBV30 and TRBJ2-4; 11 bases fit TRBD2. The TCR comes from a female donor with multiple sclerosis, enrolled in a pregnancy study. This material consisted of peripheral blood, taken after pregnancy. For the CDR3, the DNA is TGTGCCTGGAGTCCGGGACTAGCGGAGGGAATTCAGTACTTC. Translated, it gives CAWSPGLAEGIQYF.